The 5 T cell receptor beta chains listed next were all sequenced from one sample in a study of cytomegalovirus exposure and HLA in healthy donors. Repertoires were generated with immunoSEQ multiplex PCR, while TCRdb's copy carries only in-frame clones and drops some. The repertoire holds some 59,000 clones, with about 91% as singletons. The specimen sequenced was PBMCs. These receptor sequences come from a woman between 18 and 30 years old in good health and CMV-seronegative.

This rearrangement joins TRBV11-2 to TRBJ2-5; D is ambiguous. The CDR3 consists of 15 residues. Per the germline V gene, CDR1 is SGHAT and CDR2 is FQNNGV. V was pared by 1 base and J by 3 bases, with 12 bases between. CDR3 sequence: CASSLGNSREETQYF. The CDR3 nucleotides are TGTGCCAGCAGCTTAGGTAACTCCCGGGAAGAGACCCAGTACTTC.

This rearrangement joins TRBV4-1 to TRBJ1-5; D might be TRBD1 (6 bases). Deletions cut 2 bases from V and 4 bases from J, with 12 bases between. The CDR3 consists of 15 residues. Germline V lookup: CDR1 MGHRA, CDR2 YSYEKL. Here the CDR3 reads CASSQSRGSNQPQHF. The CDR3, as DNA: TGCGCCAGCAGCCAATCGAGGGGGTCAAATCAGCCCCAGCATTTT.

V and J are TRBV5-4 and TRBJ2-2; 9 bases are shared with TRBD1. CDR1 SGHNT and CDR2 YYREEE come from the germline V gene (reference sequence). This CDR3 comprises 16 residues. J was trimmed by 2 bases and V by 4 bases; bases with no gene match: 6. The CDR3 DNA is TGTGCCAGCAGCCCCGACAGGGGGGGCAACACCGGGGAGCTGTTTTTT. This sequence encodes CASSPDRGGNTGELFF. The entire variable domain, with the rest obtained from reference TRBV5-4 and TRBJ2-2, is as follows: ETGVTQSPTHLIKTRGQQVTLRCSSQSGHNTVSWYQQALGQGPQFIFQYYREEENGRGNFPPRFSGLQFPNYSSELNVNALELDDSALYLCASSPDRGGNTGELFFGEGSRLTVL.

The chain combines TRBV5-5 with TRBJ1-1; D gene ambiguous. CDR1 is SGHKS, CDR2 YYEKEE, per germline (reference sequence). V lost 3 bases and J lost 4, with 16 bases in between. The length of the CDR3 is 15 residues. This chain's CDR3 is CASSWAVRESTEAFF. The CDR3 DNA is TGTGCCAGCAGCTGGGCGGTCCGGGAGAGCACTGAAGCTTTCTTT.

The chain recombines TRBV6-6 with TRBJ1-2; 7 bases map to TRBD1. Germline CDR1 and CDR2: MNHNY and SVGAGI (reference sequence). The CDR3 totals 15 residues. V lost 6 bases to trimming and J lost 0 bases; unmatched junction nucleotides: 7. CDR3 protein: CASSPGTAANYGYTF. The CDR3 DNA follows: TGTGCCAGCAGCCCCGGGACAGCCGCTAACTATGGCTACACCTTC.